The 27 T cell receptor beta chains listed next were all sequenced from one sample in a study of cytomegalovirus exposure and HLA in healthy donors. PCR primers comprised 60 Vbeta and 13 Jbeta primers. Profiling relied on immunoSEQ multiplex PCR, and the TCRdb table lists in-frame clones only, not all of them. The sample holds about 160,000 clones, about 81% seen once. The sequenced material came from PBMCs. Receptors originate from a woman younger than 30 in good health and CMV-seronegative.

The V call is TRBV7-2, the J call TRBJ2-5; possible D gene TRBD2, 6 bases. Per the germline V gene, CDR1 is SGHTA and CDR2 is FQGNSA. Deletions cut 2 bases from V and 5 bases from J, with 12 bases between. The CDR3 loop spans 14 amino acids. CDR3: CASSLRRDGETQYF. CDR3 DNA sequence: TGTGCCAGCAGCTTACGGCGGGACGGGGAGACCCAGTACTTC.

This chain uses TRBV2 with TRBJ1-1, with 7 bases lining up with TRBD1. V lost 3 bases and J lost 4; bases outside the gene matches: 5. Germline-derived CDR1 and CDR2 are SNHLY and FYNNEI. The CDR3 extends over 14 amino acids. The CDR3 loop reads CASSERGQGTEAFF. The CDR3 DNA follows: TGTGCCAGCAGTGAGAGGGGGCAGGGCACTGAAGCTTTCTTT.

CDR3 in DNA: TGTGCCAGCAGTTTTGTACCGGGAGGCACTGAAGCTTTCTTT. Amino acids: CASSFVPGGTEAFF. The V and J genes are TRBV27 and TRBJ1-1; D not certain. This CDR3 is built from 14 residues. Trimming shortened V by 3 bases and J by 4 bases, and 12 bases separated the two germline ends. Germline CDR1 MNHEY, CDR2 SMNVEV (reference sequence).

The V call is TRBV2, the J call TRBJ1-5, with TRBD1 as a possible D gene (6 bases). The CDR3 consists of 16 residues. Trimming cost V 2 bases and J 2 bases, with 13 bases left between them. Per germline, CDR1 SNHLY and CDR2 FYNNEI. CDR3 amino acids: CASSEWFSGGNQPQHF. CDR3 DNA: TGTGCCAGCAGTGAATGGTTTTCAGGGGGCAATCAGCCCCAGCATTTT.

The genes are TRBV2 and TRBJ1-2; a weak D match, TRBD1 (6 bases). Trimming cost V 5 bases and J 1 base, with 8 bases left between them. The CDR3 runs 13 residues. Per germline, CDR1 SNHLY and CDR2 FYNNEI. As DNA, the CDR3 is TGTGCCAGCAGTTTACAGGGTAACTATGGCTACACCTTC. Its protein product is CASSLQGNYGYTF.

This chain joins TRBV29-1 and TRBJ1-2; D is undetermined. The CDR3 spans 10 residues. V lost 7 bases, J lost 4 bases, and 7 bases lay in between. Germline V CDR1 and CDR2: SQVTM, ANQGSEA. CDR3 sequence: CSAGGYGYTF. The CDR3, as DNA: TGCAGCGCCGGAGGCTATGGCTACACCTTC.

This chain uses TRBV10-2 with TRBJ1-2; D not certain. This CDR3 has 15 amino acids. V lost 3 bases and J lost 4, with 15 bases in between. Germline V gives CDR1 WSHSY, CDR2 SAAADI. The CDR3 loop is CASSDNEGLGYGYTF. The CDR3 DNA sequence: TGCGCCAGCAGTGATAATGAGGGATTGGGCTATGGCTACACCTTC.

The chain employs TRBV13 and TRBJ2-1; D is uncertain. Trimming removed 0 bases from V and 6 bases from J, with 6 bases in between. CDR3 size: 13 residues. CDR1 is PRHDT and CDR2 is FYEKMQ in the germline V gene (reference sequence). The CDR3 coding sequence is TGTGCCAGCAGCTTAGGCCGTTCCAATGAGCAGTTCTTC. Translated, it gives CASSLGRSNEQFF.

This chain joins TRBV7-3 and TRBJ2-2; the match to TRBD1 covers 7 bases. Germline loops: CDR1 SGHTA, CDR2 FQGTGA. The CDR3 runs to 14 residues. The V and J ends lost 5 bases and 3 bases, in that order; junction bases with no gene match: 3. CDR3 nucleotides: TGTGCCAGCAGCCCCGACAGGGACACCGGGGAGCTGTTTTTT. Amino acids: CASSPDRDTGELFF.

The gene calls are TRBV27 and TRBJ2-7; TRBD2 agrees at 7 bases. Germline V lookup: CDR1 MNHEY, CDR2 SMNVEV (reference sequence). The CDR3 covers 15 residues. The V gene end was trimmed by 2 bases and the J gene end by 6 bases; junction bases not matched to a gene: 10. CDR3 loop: CASSLRAGVGLEQYF. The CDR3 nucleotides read TGTGCCAGCAGTTTAAGGGCGGGAGTAGGGCTCGAGCAGTACTTC.

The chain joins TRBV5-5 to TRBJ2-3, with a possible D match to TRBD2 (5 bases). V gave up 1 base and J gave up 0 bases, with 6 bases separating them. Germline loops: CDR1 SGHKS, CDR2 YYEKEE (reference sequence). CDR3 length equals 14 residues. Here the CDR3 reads CASSLTSSTDTQYF. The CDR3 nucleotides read TGTGCCAGCAGCTTGACTAGTAGCACAGATACGCAGTATTTT.

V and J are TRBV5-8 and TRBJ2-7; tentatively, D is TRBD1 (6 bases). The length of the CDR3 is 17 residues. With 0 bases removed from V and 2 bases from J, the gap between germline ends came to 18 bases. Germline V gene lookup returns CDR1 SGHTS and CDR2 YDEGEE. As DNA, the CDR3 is TGTGCCAGCAGCTTGGGGACAGCTTTACCACGGACCTACGAGCAGTACTTC. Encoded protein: CASSLGTALPRTYEQYF.

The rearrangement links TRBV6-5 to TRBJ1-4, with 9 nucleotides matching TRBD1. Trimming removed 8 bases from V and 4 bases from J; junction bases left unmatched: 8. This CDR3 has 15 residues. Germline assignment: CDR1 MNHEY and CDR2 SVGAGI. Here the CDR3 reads CASSEQGASNEKLFF. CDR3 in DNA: TGTGCCAGCTCCGAACAGGGGGCAAGTAATGAAAAACTGTTTTTT.

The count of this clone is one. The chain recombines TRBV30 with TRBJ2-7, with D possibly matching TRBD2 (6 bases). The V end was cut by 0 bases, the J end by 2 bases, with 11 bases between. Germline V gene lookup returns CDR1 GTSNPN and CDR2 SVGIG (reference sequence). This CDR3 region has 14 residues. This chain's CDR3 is CAWSVGLNTYEQYF. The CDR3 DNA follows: TGTGCCTGGAGTGTCGGACTAAATACCTACGAGCAGTACTTC.

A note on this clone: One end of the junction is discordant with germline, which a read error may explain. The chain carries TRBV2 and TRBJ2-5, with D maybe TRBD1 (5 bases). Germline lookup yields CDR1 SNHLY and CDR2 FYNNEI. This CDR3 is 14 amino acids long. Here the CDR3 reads CASSDGQGRSLWNF. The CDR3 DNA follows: TGTGCCAGCAGTGATGGGCAGGGTAGGAGCCTATGGAACTTC.

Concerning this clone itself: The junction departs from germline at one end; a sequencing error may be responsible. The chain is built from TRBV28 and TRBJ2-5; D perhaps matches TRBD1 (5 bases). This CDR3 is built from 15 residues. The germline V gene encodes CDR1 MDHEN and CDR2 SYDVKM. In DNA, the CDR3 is TGTGCCAGCAGTAAAGCAGGGCTATGGCAAGAGACCCGGTACTTC. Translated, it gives CASSKAGLWQETRYF. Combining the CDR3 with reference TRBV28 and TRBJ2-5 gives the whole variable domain DVKVTQSSRYLVKRTGEKVFLECVQDMDHENMFWYRQDPGLGLRLIYFSYDVKMKEKGDIPEGYSVSREKKERFSLILESASTNQTSMYLCASSKAGLWQETRYFGPGTRLLVL.

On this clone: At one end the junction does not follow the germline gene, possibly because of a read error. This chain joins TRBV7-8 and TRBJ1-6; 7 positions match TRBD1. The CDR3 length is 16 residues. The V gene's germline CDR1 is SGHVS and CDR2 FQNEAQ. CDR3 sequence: CASSLGQDSYNSPLHF. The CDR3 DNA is TGTGCCAGCAGTTTAGGACAGGACTCCTATAATTCACCCCTCCACTTT.

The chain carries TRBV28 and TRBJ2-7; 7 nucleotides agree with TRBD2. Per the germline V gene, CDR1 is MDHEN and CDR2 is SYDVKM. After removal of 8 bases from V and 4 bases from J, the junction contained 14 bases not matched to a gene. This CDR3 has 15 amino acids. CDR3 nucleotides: TGTGCCAGCCTTGCCGGCGGCACGGGAGGTTACGAGCAGTACTTC. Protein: CASLAGGTGGYEQYF.

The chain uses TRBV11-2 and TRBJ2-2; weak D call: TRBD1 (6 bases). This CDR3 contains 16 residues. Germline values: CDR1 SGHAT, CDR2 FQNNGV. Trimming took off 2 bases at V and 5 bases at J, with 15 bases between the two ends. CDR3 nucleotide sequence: TGTGCCAGCAGCTTACGACAGGTCATACGGACCGGGGAGCTGTTTTTT. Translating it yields CASSLRQVIRTGELFF.

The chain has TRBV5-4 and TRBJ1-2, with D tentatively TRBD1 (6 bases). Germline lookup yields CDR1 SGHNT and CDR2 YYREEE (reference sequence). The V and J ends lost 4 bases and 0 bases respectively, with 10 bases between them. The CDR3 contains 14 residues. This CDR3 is CASSGGGTNYGYTF. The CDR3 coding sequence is TGTGCCAGCAGCGGGGGCGGCACTAACTATGGCTACACCTTC.

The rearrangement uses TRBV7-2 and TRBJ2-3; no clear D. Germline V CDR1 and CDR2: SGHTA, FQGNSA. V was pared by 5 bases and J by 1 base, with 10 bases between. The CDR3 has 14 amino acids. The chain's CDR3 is CASSLNRGTDTQYF. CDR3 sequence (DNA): TGTGCCAGCAGCCTGAACCGGGGCACAGATACGCAGTATTTT.

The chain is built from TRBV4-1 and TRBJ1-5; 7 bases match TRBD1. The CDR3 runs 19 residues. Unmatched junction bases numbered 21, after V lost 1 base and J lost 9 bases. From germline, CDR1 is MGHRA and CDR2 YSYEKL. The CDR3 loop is CASSQGEPTGRYSIWPQHF. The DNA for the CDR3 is TGCGCCAGCAGCCAAGGTGAACCGACAGGGCGATATTCGATTTGGCCCCAGCATTTT.

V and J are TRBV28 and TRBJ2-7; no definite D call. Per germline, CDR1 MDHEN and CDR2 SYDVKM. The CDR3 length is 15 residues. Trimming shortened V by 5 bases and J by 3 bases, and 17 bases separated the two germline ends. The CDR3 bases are TGTGCCAGCAGTCCCCTGTCCAGCCGGAGCTACGAGCAGTACTTC. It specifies CASSPLSSRSYEQYF. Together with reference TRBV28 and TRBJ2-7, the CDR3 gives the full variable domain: DVKVTQSSRYLVKRTGEKVFLECVQDMDHENMFWYRQDPGLGLRLIYFSYDVKMKEKGDIPEGYSVSREKKERFSLILESASTNQTSMYLCASSPLSSRSYEQYFGPGTRLTVT.

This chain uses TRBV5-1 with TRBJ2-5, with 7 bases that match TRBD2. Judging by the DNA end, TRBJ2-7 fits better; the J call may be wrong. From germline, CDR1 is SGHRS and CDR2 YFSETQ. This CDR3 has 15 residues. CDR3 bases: TGCGCCAGCAGCTTGGCCGGGTCTAGCGGCTACGAGCAGTACTTC. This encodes CASSLAGSSGYEQYF.

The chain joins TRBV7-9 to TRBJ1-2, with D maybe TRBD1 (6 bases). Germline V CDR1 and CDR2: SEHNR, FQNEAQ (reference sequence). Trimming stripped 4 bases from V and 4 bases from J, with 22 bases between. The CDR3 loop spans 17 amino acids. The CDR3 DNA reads TGTGCCAGCAGCTCATCATGGATGATTCGGGACATCTATGGCTACACCTTC. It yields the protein CASSSSWMIRDIYGYTF.

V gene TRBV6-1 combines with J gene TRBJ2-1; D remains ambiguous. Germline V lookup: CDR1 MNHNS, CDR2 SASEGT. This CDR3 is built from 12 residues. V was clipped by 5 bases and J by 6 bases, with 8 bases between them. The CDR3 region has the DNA TGTGCCAGCAGTCGGAACAGCAATGAGCAGTTCTTC. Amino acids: CASSRNSNEQFF.

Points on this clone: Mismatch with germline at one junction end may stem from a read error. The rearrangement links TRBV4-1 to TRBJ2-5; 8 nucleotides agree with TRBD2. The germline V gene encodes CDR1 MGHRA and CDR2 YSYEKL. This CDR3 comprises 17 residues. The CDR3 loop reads CASSPRLLAGNQEAQYF. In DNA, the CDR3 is TGCGCCAGCAGCCCAAGGCTCTTAGCGGGGAATCAAGAGGCCCAGTACTTC.